Following are 14 T cell receptor beta chains from one sample sequenced in a study of T cell clonality in common variable immunodeficiency. The table came from immunoSEQ multiplex PCR; TCRdb's copy has only in-frame clones and leaves some out. The table records 44,000 or so clones without singletons, the ten largest covering about 0.68%. Sequenced: peripheral blood mononuclear cells. Source of these receptors: a person between 18 and 69 years old in good health.

Ten or more counts support this clone. The DNA ends 3 residues before the CDR3 does, and the rest of the CDR3 is filled in from the germline J gene. The rearrangement joins TRBV7-9 to TRBJ1-4, with D possibly being TRBD1 (5 bases). CDR1 SEHNR and CDR2 FQNEAQ come from the germline V gene (reference sequence). V was cut by 0 bases and J by 6 bases, with 5 bases left in between. The CDR3 has 13 amino acids. The CDR3 DNA, read in part, is TGTGCCAGCAGCTTAGCAGGGGATGAAAAA. Encoded protein: CASSLAGDEK. The entire CDR3 is CASSLAGDEKLFF. Full variable domain (rest looked up from reference TRBV7-9 and TRBJ1-4): DTGVSQNPRHKITKRGQNVTFRCDPISEHNRLYWYRQTLGQGPEFLTYFQNEAQLEKSRLLSDRFSAERPKGSFSTLEIQRTEQGDSAMYLCASSLAGDEKLFFGSGTQLSVL.

This clone was seen repeatedly, ten times or more. The read is 3 residues too short to cover the CDR3 end, so that end is filled in from the germline J gene. The chain carries TRBV7-2 and TRBJ2-1, with TRBD2 matching over 7 bases. CDR1 is SGHTA and CDR2 is FQGNSA in the germline V gene. V was pared by 4 bases and J by 8 bases, with 11 bases of the junction left unmatched. The CDR3 has 15 amino acids. The CDR3 bases that were read are TGTGCCAGCAGCTATAAAAGCGGGGCAAGGGATGAG. This translates into CASSYKSGARDE. The CDR3 as a whole reads CASSYKSGARDEQFF. The full variable domain, with the rest looked up from reference TRBV7-2 and TRBJ2-1, is GAGVSQSPSNKVTEKGKDVELRCDPISGHTALYWYRQSLGQGLEFLIYFQGNSAPDKSGLPSDRFSAERTGGSVSTLTIQRTQQEDSAVYLCASSYKSGARDEQFFGPGTRLTVL.

Ten or more counts support this clone. The read falls 3 residues short of the CDR3 end, and the missing part is taken from the germline J gene. The V call is TRBV5-4, the J call TRBJ2-5; D is undetermined. CDR1 is SGHNT, CDR2 YYREEE, per germline (reference sequence). The CDR3 contains 15 residues. The germline V and J ends were trimmed by 0 bases and 4 bases, with 13 bases remaining between them. CDR3 sequence reads: CASSLAANFRETQYF. The CDR3 bases that were read are TGTGCCAGCAGCTTGGCCGCTAATTTTAGAGAGACC.

This clone was detected ten times or more. The sequenced CDR3 bases are TGTGCCAGCTCACCACTCGCGGCTAACTATGGC. Translating gives CASSPLAANYG. The full CDR3 sequence reads CASSPLAANYGYTF. V usage is TRBV18 and J usage is TRBJ1-2; D remains ambiguous. The observed sequence ends 3 residues before the CDR3 terminus, with the missing tail filled in from the germline J gene. CDR3 length: 14 amino acids. Germline V gene data show CDR1 as KGHSH and CDR2 as LQKENI. V was clipped by 1 base and J by 0 bases, with 6 bases between them.

This clone was found many times. Coverage ceases 3 residues before the CDR3 finishes, and the germline J gene fills in the end. The V and J genes are TRBV20-1 and TRBJ2-4, with a tentative D call TRBD1 (6 bases). CDR3 length: 16 amino acids. Trimming took off 3 bases at V and 1 base at J, with 16 bases between the two ends. Germline CDR1 and CDR2: DFQATT and SNEGSKA (reference sequence). The CDR3 region is CSARGGGAGAKNIQYF. CDR3 bases read: TGCAGTGCTAGGGGTGGGGGCGCCGGTGCCAAAAACATT.

In this sample, this clone turned up many times. The read is 3 residues too short to cover the CDR3 end, so that end is filled in from the germline J gene. The genes are TRBV11-2 and TRBJ2-7; D is possibly TRBD1 (5 bases). The CDR3 totals 14 residues. Between the trimmed V and J ends, which lost 0 bases and 3 bases, there was a span of 9 bases. Germline CDR1 SGHAT, CDR2 FQNNGV. CDR3 sequence: CASSLEDRVYEQYF. The sequenced part of the CDR3 DNA is TGTGCCAGCAGCTTAGAAGACAGAGTCTACGAG.

Comment on this clone: The read ends 3 residues early relative to the CDR3; the germline J gene fills the gap. V is TRBV7-3 and J is TRBJ1-2; possibly TRBD1 for D (5 bases). Germline CDR1 reads SGHTA; CDR2 reads FQGTGA. This CDR3 comprises 13 residues. CDR3 loop: CSGSLTRESGYTF. The DNA read from the CDR3 is TGTTCCGGCAGCTTAACCAGGGAAAGTGGC.

This clone came up many times. The sequenced fragment ends 3 residues before the CDR3 boundary, so the rest is inferred from the germline J gene. This chain joins TRBV5-1 and TRBJ1-2; 7 bases line up with TRBD1. V trimming: 3 bases; J trimming: 6 bases; junction bases outside the gene matches: 8. This CDR3 is 14 amino acids long. The germline V gene has CDR1 SGHRS and CDR2 YFSETQ. The CDR3 bases that were read are TGCGCCAGCAGCTCGGGACAGCCCTCTGATGGC. It translates to CASSSGQPSDG. The complete CDR3 protein is CASSSGQPSDGYTF.

In its sample, this clone was seen many times. The CDR3 end falls 3 residues outside the read, so it is completed with the germline J gene. The V call is TRBV13, the J call TRBJ1-3; TRBD1 might be the D (5 bases). The length of the CDR3 is 14 residues. Germline assignment: CDR1 PRHDT and CDR2 FYEKMQ (reference sequence). The ends were cut back, 0 bases at V and 8 bases at J, with 11 bases in the middle. CDR3 in amino acids: CASSLGGAVYTIYF. The CDR3 DNA, read in part, is TGTGCCAGCAGCTTAGGAGGGGCGGTTTACACC.

This clone showed up many times. Coverage ceases 3 residues before the CDR3 finishes, and the germline J gene fills in the end. J is TRBJ1-5 and V is TRBV19; 9 bases are a match to TRBD1. Germline V gene data show CDR1 as LNHDA and CDR2 as SQIVND (reference sequence). The V and J ends lost 5 bases and 5 bases, in that order; junction bases with no gene match: 10. The CDR3 is 16 amino acids. The covered CDR3 bases are TGTGCCAGTAGTTCAGGGGGGGACAGGGCATATCAGCCC. Encoded protein: CASSSGGDRAYQP. The whole CDR3 region reads CASSSGGDRAYQPQHF.

Many counts were recorded for this clone. Coverage ceases 3 residues before the CDR3 finishes, and the germline J gene fills in the end. The chain combines TRBV12-3 or TRBV12-4 with TRBJ2-5; possibly TRBD1 for D (6 bases). The CDR3 loop spans 15 amino acids. V was cut by 5 bases and J by 5 bases, with 18 bases left in between. CDR3 DNA, as far as it was read: TGTGCCAGCAGTCCTTTAGCCGGACAGTACGAGACC. It encodes CASSPLAGQYET. The whole CDR3 region reads CASSPLAGQYETQYF.

Worth noting for this clone: The read is 3 residues too short to cover the CDR3 end, so that end is filled in from the germline J gene. Other DNA sequences in the sample encode the same CDR3. This chain connects TRBV7-3 to TRBJ2-1; D unclear. CDR1 and CDR2 (germline): SGHTA, FQGTGA. This CDR3 region has 14 residues. The germline V and J ends were trimmed by 3 bases and 7 bases, with 13 bases remaining between them. The part of the CDR3 DNA that was read is TGTGCCAGCAGCTTTAGCCGCTCTGGGAATGAG. It translates to CASSFSRSGNE. The entire CDR3 reads CASSFSRSGNEQFF.

This clone was seen at least ten times. The CDR3 extends 3 residues past the end of the read, so its final part is completed from the germline J gene. This chain joins TRBV19 and TRBJ1-1; D not resolved. V lost 5 bases and J 2 bases, leaving 15 bases between the germline ends. Germline V gene lookup returns CDR1 LNHDA and CDR2 SQIVND (reference sequence). The length of the CDR3 is 15 residues. The CDR3 spells CASSQPWQINTEAFF. The sequenced CDR3 bases are TGTGCCAGTAGTCAACCCTGGCAGATTAACACTGAA.

This clone has at least ten counts. The read stops 3 residues short of the end of the CDR3; the missing end is completed from the germline J gene. This chain uses TRBV20-1 with TRBJ1-1; maybe TRBD1 (5 bases). This CDR3 region has 12 residues. V was trimmed by 7 bases and J by 5 bases, leaving 14 bases between them. Looked up from germline, CDR1 is DFQATT and CDR2 is SNEGSKA (reference sequence). The CDR3 here is CSVLRGGTEAFF. The CDR3 DNA, read in part, is TGCAGTGTCTTACGGGGGGGGACTGAA.